Presented here are 11 T cell receptor beta chains from one specimen sequenced in a study of blood T cells in healthy people across ages. A second PCR, run for roughly 7 to 12 cycles, used a sample-barcoded 5' primer plus a J-beta primer mix. Via MiXCR, TCRdb re-called the 5' RACE reads, giving one row per CDR3 protein. The sample contains about 690,000 distinct CDR3 sequences, roughly 43% of which appear only once. Sequenced input: blood. Receptor source: a man aged 80 or over in good health.

The chain is built from TRBV30 and TRBJ1-2; 8 bases agree with TRBD1. The CDR3 extends over 12 amino acids. With V trimmed by 5 bases and J by 10 bases, 9 bases remained unmatched. Per the germline V gene, CDR1 is GTSNPN and CDR2 is SVGIG (reference sequence). Written as DNA, the CDR3 is TGTGCCTGGGAGACGGACAGGGCGGTCTACACCTTC. Its protein is CAWETDRAVYTF.

With respect to this clonotype: Being one base from a much bigger clone, this may be a read error. The gene calls are TRBV4-2 and TRBJ1-5; TRBD1 matches 11 bases. The V gene's germline CDR1 is LGHNA and CDR2 YNFKEQ. The ends lost 4 bases at V and 1 base at J; junction bases unmatched: 9. There are 18 residues in the CDR3. The CDR3 is CASSPGQGVPSSNQPQHF. CDR3 DNA: TGTGCCAGCAGCCCGGGACAGGGGGTCCCCTCGAGCAATCAGCCCCAGCATTTT.

V gene TRBV6-2 or TRBV6-3 combines with J gene TRBJ2-3, with 8 nucleotides matching TRBD1. This CDR3 region has 16 residues. V lost 2 bases and J lost 6; bases outside the gene matches: 10. CDR1 is MNHEY, CDR2 SVGEGT, per germline. The CDR3 region is CASSYGTGPSADTQYF. For the CDR3, the DNA is TGTGCCAGCAGTTACGGGACAGGCCCGTCGGCGGATACGCAGTATTTT.

This clonotype turned up a few times. The chain carries TRBV4-3 and TRBJ1-2; D not resolved. The length of the CDR3 is 18 residues. Germline CDR1 is LGHNA and CDR2 is YSLEER. Trimming shortened V by 0 bases and J by 0 bases, and 17 bases separated the two germline ends. The CDR3 DNA reads TGCGCCAGCAGCCAAGATAGCGCGGCGCTTTATACTAACTATGGCTACACCTTC. This codes for CASSQDSAALYTNYGYTF.

The CDR3 sequence is CASSLMGIYNEQFF. The CDR3 bases are TGTGCCAGCAGCTTAATGGGGATCTACAATGAGCAGTTCTTC. The V and J genes are TRBV7-3 and TRBJ2-1; D unclear. CDR3 length: 14 amino acids. Germline loops: CDR1 SGHTA, CDR2 FQGTGA. V was cut by 1 base and J by 3 bases, with 7 bases left in between.

This sequence joins TRBV6-2 or TRBV6-3 and TRBJ1-1; D uncertain. The V gene's germline CDR1 is MNHEY and CDR2 SVGEGT. The CDR3 runs to 14 residues. V lost 5 bases and J 0 bases, leaving 10 bases between the germline ends. The CDR3 region is CASSPYTVNTEAFF. In nucleotides, the CDR3 is TGTGCCAGCAGTCCTTATACAGTGAACACTGAAGCTTTCTTT.

The chain uses TRBV20-1 and TRBJ2-7, with D possibly matching TRBD2 (5 bases). The V end was cut by 4 bases, the J end by 0 bases, with 10 bases between. CDR1 DFQATT and CDR2 SNEGSKA come from the germline V gene (reference sequence). The CDR3 has 13 residues. The CDR3 loop reads CSATDSFSYEQYF. Here the CDR3 DNA reads TGCAGTGCTACGGACTCATTCTCCTACGAGCAGTACTTC.

This rearrangement joins TRBV6-2 or TRBV6-3 to TRBJ2-1, with D perhaps TRBD2 (6 bases). Trimming cost V 0 bases and J 15 bases, with 21 bases left between them. From germline, CDR1 is MNHEY and CDR2 SVGEGT. The CDR3 totals 15 residues. CDR3 DNA: TGTGCCAGCAGTTACTCGAACGAGGGAGGACCGGATCGGTTCTTC. Residues: CASSYSNEGGPDRFF.

The chain recombines TRBV20-1 with TRBJ2-5, with 7 positions matching TRBD2. The DNA matches TRBJ2-7 better at its end, which makes the J call doubtful. The germline gives CDR1 DFQATT, CDR2 SNEGSKA (reference sequence). The CDR3 is made up of 16 amino acids. The CDR3 here is CSASDVVGGPKYEQYF. CDR3 coding DNA: TGCAGTGCTAGTGATGTCGTGGGAGGGCCAAAGTACGAGCAGTACTTC.

The chain is built from TRBV9 and TRBJ1-2; D possibly corresponds to TRBD1 (5 bases). Germline V gives CDR1 SGDLS, CDR2 YYNGEE. CDR3 size: 14 residues. Deletions cut 2 bases from V and 6 bases from J, with 14 bases between. The CDR3 region is CASSVGAGSDGYTF. The CDR3, as DNA: TGTGCCAGCAGCGTTGGGGCAGGGTCTGATGGCTACACCTTC.

This clonotype was counted a few times. The V and J genes are TRBV4-3 and TRBJ2-2; D unclear. CDR3 length: 16 amino acids. Germline V gene data show CDR1 as LGHNA and CDR2 as YSLEER. V was shortened by 0 bases and J by 7 bases, with 15 bases between the two germline ends. The DNA of the CDR3 is TGCGCCAGCAGCCAAGATTTAGGGCGAAGAGGCGGGGAGCTGTTTTTT. Residues: CASSQDLGRRGGELFF.